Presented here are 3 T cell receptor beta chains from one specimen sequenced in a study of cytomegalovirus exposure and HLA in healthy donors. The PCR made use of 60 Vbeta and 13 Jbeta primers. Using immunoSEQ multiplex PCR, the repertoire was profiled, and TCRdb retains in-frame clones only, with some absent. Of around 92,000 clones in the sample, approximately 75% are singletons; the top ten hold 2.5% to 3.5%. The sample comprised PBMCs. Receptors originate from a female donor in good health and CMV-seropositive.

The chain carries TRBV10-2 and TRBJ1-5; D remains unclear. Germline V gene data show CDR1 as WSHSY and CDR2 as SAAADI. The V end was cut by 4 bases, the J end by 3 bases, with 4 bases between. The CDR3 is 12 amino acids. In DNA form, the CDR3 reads TGCGCCAGCAGTGGACACAATCAGCCCCAGCATTTT. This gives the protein CASSGHNQPQHF.

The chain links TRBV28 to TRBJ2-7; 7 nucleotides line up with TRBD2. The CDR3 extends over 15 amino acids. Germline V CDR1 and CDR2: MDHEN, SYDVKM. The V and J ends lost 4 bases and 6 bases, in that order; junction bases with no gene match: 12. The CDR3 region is CASSSPTWGRGEQYF. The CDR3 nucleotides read TGTGCCAGCAGTTCCCCCACGTGGGGGAGGGGCGAGCAGTACTTC.

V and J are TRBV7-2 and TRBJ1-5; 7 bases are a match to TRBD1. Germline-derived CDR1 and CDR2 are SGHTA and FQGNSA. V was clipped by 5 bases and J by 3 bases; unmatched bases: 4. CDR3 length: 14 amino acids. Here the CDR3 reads CASSLDRINQPQHF. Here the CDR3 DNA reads TGTGCCAGCAGCCTGGACAGGATCAATCAGCCCCAGCATTTT.